The 5 T cell receptor beta chains below all came from one sample that was sequenced in a study of shared clonotypes between healthy human individuals. The protocol was immunoSEQ multiplex PCR, while the TCRdb copy is restricted to in-frame clones and leaves out a portion. The sample has 2 million to 2.5 million clones; 80% to 95% are singletons. Material: naive CD4+ T cells from PBMCs. Subset indicated: CD45RA+ positively selected. The origin of the receptors is a young man in good health. Some clones in this sample may be carry-over from other donors' samples.

The V call is TRBV6-5, the J call TRBJ2-3; the D is unclear. CDR1 MNHEY and CDR2 SVGAGI come from the germline V gene. The CDR3 spans 15 residues. Trimming pared 2 bases from V and 0 bases from J, leaving 9 bases between. The CDR3 reads CASSYDLISTDTQYF. The CDR3 region has the DNA TGTGCCAGCAGTTACGACCTTATAAGCACAGATACGCAGTATTTT.

The CDR3 sequence: CASARPPYYNQPQHF. Written as DNA, the CDR3 is TGTGCCAGCGCTAGACCCCCGTACTACAATCAGCCCCAGCATTTT. V is TRBV28 and J is TRBJ1-5; D is unclear. Germline values: CDR1 MDHEN, CDR2 SYDVKM. Trimming pared 8 bases from V and 3 bases from J, leaving 17 bases between. This CDR3 has 15 amino acids. Full variable domain (remainder filled in from reference TRBV28 and TRBJ1-5): DVKVTQSSRYLVKRTGEKVFLECVQDMDHENMFWYRQDPGLGLRLIYFSYDVKMKEKGDIPEGYSVSREKKERFSLILESASTNQTSMYLCASARPPYYNQPQHFGDGTRLSIL.

The chain has TRBV7-2 and TRBJ2-7; the D is unclear. The germline gives CDR1 SGHTA, CDR2 FQGNSA. Deletions cut 3 bases from V and 2 bases from J, with 8 bases between. This CDR3 spans 13 amino acids. CDR3 bases: TGTGCCAGCAGCTTGGTCGAAACCTACGAGCAGTACTTC. The encoded protein is CASSLVETYEQYF.

V is TRBV5-1 and J is TRBJ1-2, with a possible D match to TRBD1 (5 bases). The CDR3 covers 15 residues. Germline loops: CDR1 SGHRS, CDR2 YFSETQ. The V end was cut by 2 bases, the J end by 5 bases, with 16 bases between. CDR3 DNA: TGCGCCAGCAGCTTTGACAGTGTGAGAGGGTATGGCTACACCTTC. It codes for CASSFDSVRGYGYTF.

The genes are TRBV5-1 and TRBJ2-1; 10 bases line up with TRBD2. J gave up 3 bases and V 0 bases, and 6 bases lay outside the gene matches. This CDR3 comprises 17 residues. Germline V lookup: CDR1 SGHRS, CDR2 YFSETQ. CDR3 loop: CASSLGSSGSVYNEQFF. As DNA, the CDR3 is TGCGCCAGCAGCTTGGGGTCTAGCGGGAGCGTCTACAATGAGCAGTTCTTC.